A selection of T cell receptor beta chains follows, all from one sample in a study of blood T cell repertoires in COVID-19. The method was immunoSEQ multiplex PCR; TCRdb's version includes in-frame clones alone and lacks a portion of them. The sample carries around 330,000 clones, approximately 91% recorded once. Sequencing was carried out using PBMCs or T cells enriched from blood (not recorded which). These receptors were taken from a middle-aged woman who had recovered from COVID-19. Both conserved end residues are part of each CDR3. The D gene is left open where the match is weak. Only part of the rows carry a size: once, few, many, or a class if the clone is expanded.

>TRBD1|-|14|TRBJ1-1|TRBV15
TGTGCCACCAGCAGGACAGGGAGGAACACTGAAGCTTTCTTT
CATSRTGRNTEAFF
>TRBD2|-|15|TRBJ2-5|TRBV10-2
TGCGCCAGCAGTGCAAATAGCGGGAGCGGGGAGACCCAGTACTTC
CASSANSGSGETQYF
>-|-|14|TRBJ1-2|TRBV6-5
TGTGCCAGCAGTCCGTTTGGAGGGGTGGAGGGCTACACCTTC
CASSPFGGVEGYTF
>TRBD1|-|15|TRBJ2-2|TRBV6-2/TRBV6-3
TGTGCCAGCAGTTACCGGGACAGACCGACCGGGGAGCTGTTTTTT
CASSYRDRPTGELFF
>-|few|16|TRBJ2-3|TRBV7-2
TGTGCCAGCAGCTTACAGGTAGCGCGGGGCACAGATACGCAGTATTTT
CASSLQVARGTDTQYF
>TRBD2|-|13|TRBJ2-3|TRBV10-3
TGTGCCACCGGGCGGGGGAGCACAGATACGCAGTATTTT
CATGRGSTDTQYF
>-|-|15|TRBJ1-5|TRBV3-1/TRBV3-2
TGTGCCAGCAGCCTTTCCCTCAGTAGGGGCCAGCCCCAGCATTTT
CASSLSLSRGQPQHF
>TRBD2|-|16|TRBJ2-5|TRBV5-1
TGCGCCAGCAGCTGGGGGGACTATCCTCTCGGAGAGACCCAGTACTTC
CASSWGDYPLGETQYF
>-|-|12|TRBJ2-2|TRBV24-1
TGTGCCACCAGCCCCGGGGCCGGGGAGCTGTTTTTT
CATSPGAGELFF
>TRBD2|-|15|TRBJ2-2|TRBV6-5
TGTGCCAGCAGTTTTTTTGCGGGAGGAACCGGGGAGCTGTTTTTT
CASSFFAGGTGELFF
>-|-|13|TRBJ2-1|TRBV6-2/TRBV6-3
TGTGCCAGCAGTTCCGCGTCCTACAATGAGCAGTTCTTC
CASSSASYNEQFF
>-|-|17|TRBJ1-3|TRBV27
TGTGCCAGCAGTCCTACTGGGACATCGAGCTCTGGAAACACCATATATTTT
CASSPTGTSSSGNTIYF
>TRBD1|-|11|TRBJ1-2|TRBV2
TGTGCCAACTCAGGGGGTTTTGGCTACACCTTC
CANSGGFGYTF
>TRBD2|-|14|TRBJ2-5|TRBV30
TGTGCCTGGAGTCCTGGTCTAGCGGTTGAGACCCAGTACTTC
CAWSPGLAVETQYF
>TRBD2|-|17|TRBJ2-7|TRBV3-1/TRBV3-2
TGTGCCAGCAGCCAAGCCCCCTTGGCGGGAGGTCCCTACGAGCAGTACTTC
CASSQAPLAGGPYEQYF
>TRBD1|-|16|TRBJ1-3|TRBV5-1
TGCGCCAGCAGCGTTGCAGGGACAGGGGGAGCAAACACCATATATTTT
CASSVAGTGGANTIYF
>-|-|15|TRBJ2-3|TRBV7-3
TGTGCCAGCAGCTTAAGCCAGGGTCGCACAGATACGCAGTATTTT
CASSLSQGRTDTQYF
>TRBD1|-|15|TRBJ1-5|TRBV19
TGTGCCAGTAGTAAGGACAGGGGAGGCAATCAGCCCCAGCATTTT
CASSKDRGGNQPQHF
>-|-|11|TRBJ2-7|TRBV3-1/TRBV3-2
TGTGCCAGCAGCCAAGCCGGTGAGCAGTACTTC
CASSQAGEQYF
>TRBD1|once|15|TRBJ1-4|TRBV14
TGTGCCAGCAGGAAGACAGGGGGCGTCGATGAAAAACTGTTTTTT
CASRKTGGVDEKLFF
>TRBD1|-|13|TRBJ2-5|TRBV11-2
TGTGCCAGCAGCTGGACAGGGGAGGAGACCCAGTACTTC
CASSWTGEETQYF
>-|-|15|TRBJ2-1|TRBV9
TGTGCCAGCAGCGTAGATAGCGCCACCCTCTATGAGCAGTTCTTC
CASSVDSATLYEQFF
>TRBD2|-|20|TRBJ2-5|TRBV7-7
TGTGCTAGCAGTTCAGGAGGTCGGGCTAGCGGGAGTCACGGGGGAGAGACCCAGTACTTC
CASSSGGRASGSHGGETQYF
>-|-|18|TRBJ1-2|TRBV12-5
TGTGCTAGTGGTTTAACTATGGCAGGACAACCCCAGCACTATGGCTACACCTTC
CASGLTMAGQPQHYGYTF
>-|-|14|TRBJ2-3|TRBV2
TGTGCCACCAGCCGGGGTAATGTGGCAGATACGCAGTATTTT
CATSRGNVADTQYF
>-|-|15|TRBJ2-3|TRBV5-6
TGTGCCAGCAGCGCTGGGATAGTTTTTGGGGCCTGGGAGTATTTT
CASSAGIVFGAWEYF
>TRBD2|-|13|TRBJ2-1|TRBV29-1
TGCAGCGTGGCGGGACTAGCATACAATGAGCAGTTCTTC
CSVAGLAYNEQFF
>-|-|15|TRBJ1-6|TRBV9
TGTGCCAGCAGGGCGGGGAGCTCCTATAATTCACCCCTCCACTTT
CASRAGSSYNSPLHF
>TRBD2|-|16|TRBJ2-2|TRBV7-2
TGTGCCAGCAGCCATAGGACTAGCGGGACGACCGGGGAGCTGTTTTTT
CASSHRTSGTTGELFF
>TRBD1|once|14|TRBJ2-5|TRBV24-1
TGTGCCACCAGTGACACTACAGGGGTAGAGACCCAGTACTTC
CATSDTTGVETQYF
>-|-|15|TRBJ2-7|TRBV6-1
TGTGCCAGCAGTGAAGGGGGCGGGAAAACCTACGAGCAGTACTTC
CASSEGGGKTYEQYF
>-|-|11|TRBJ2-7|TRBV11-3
TGTGCCAGCAGCTTCAGGGACGAGCAGTACTTC
CASSFRDEQYF
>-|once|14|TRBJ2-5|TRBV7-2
TGTGCCAGCAGCTCCTACAGGGAAGGAGAGACCCAGTACTTC
CASSSYREGETQYF
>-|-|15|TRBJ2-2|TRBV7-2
TGTGCCAGCAGCTTATTTCGGCCGAGGACCGGGGAGCTGTTTTTT
CASSLFRPRTGELFF
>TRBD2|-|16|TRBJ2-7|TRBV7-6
TGTGCCAGCAGCTCAGTAGCGGGAGACGTGTCCTACGAGCAGTACTTC
CASSSVAGDVSYEQYF
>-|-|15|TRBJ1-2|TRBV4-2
TGTGCCAGCAGCCAAGATCTGGGGGCCTCCTATGGCTACACCTTC
CASSQDLGASYGYTF
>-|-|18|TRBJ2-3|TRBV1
TGCACCAGCACGAGGGGTAGCGGGAGAATGTTGGACACAGATACGCAGTATTTT
CTSTRGSGRMLDTDTQYF
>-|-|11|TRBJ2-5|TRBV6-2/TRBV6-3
TGTGCCAGCAGCCTGGCAGAGACCCAGTACTTC
CASSLAETQYF
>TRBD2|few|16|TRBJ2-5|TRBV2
TGTGCCAGCAGTGAGGGTGAAGCGGGGGGACAAGAGACCCAGTACTTC
CASSEGEAGGQETQYF
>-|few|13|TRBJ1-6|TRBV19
TGTGCCAGTAAAGTCCGGGGGGATTCACCCCTCCACTTT
CASKVRGDSPLHF
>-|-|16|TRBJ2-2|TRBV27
TGTGCCAGCAGTTTCTCGTTGAGTCGGGGGGCGGGGGAGCTGTTTTTT
CASSFSLSRGAGELFF
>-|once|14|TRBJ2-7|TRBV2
TGTGCCAGCAGACAAGGACTAGGGGGGTACGAGCAGTACTTC
CASRQGLGGYEQYF